The rows below give T cell receptor beta chains drawn from one sample of a study of blood T cell repertoires in COVID-19. Method: immunoSEQ multiplex PCR; TCRdb's copy keeps in-frame clones and lacks some. The sample includes about 80,000 clones, over 70% of them seen just once. The specimen was peripheral blood. Receptors were obtained from a man older than 75 with acute or convalescent COVID-19. The CDR3 runs from the conserved cysteine through the conserved F or W. Each record gives: J gene, V gene, CDR3 protein.

j_call: TRBJ1-2; v_call: TRBV19; cdr3_aa: CASKEGRDVRGYTF
j_call: TRBJ2-3; v_call: TRBV7-3; cdr3_aa: CASSLVRAADTQYF
j_call: TRBJ2-7; v_call: TRBV5-1; cdr3_aa: CASSPTDGGYEQYF
j_call: TRBJ2-3; v_call: TRBV19; cdr3_aa: CASSGQTGLAGASTDTQYF
j_call: TRBJ1-2; v_call: TRBV10-3; cdr3_aa: CAITAGPKGGYTF
j_call: TRBJ1-4; v_call: TRBV18; cdr3_aa: CASSAGGEKLFF
j_call: TRBJ1-1; v_call: TRBV7-7; cdr3_aa: CASSLGQGAEAFF
j_call: TRBJ1-6; v_call: TRBV3-1/TRBV3-2; cdr3_aa: CASSLTRLNSPLHF
j_call: TRBJ2-7; v_call: TRBV6-5; cdr3_aa: CASSYSAGGLSYEQYF
j_call: TRBJ1-2; v_call: TRBV20-1; cdr3_aa: CSAEVSYGYTF
j_call: TRBJ2-2; v_call: TRBV19; cdr3_aa: CASSSQYTGELFF
j_call: TRBJ2-3; v_call: TRBV2; cdr3_aa: CASSDRLGLTSTDTQYF
j_call: TRBJ2-1; v_call: TRBV7-9; cdr3_aa: CASSFSTSGGSNEQFF
j_call: TRBJ2-1; v_call: TRBV15; cdr3_aa: CATSRPSGGENEQFF
j_call: TRBJ1-1; v_call: TRBV7-9; cdr3_aa: CASSLAPVMNTEAFF
j_call: TRBJ1-2; v_call: TRBV7-9; cdr3_aa: CASSLDHDYGYTF